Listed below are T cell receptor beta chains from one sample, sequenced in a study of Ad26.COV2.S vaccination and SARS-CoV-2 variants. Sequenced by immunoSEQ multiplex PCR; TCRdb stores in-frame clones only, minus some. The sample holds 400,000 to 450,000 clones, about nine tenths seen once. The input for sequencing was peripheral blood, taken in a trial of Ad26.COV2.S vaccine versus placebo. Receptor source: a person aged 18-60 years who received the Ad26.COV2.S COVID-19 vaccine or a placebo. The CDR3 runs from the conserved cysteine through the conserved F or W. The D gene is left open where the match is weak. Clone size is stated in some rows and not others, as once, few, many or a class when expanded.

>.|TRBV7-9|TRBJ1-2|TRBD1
TGTGCCAGCAGCTACCTCGACAGGGCTGGCTACACCTTC
CASSYLDRAGYTF
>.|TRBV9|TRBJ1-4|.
TGTGCCAGCAGCGTAGCCCGCCAGGGGGAAAAACTGTTTTTT
CASSVARQGEKLFF
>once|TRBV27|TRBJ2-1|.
TGTGCCAGCAGTTCAAGGGGTTGGGGGATTATCCGTGAGCAGTTCTTC
CASSSRGWGIIREQFF
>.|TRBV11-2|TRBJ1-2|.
TGTGCCAGCAGCGGAACCAGACACGGGTCTGGCTACACCTTC
CASSGTRHGSGYTF
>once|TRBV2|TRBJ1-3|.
TGTGCCAGCAGTGAAAATGTGCACAGAAGCTCTGGAAACACCATATATTTT
CASSENVHRSSGNTIYF
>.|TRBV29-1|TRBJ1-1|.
TGCAGCGCCGGGGGCACTGAAGCTTTCTTT
CSAGGTEAFF
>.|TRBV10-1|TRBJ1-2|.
TGCGCCAGCAGTGAGAATAAAAACTATGGCTACACCTTC
CASSENKNYGYTF
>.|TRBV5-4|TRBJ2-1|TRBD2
TGTGCCAGCAGCTTGGCCAAGTTAGCGGGGGGGTCTAATGAGCAGTTCTTC
CASSLAKLAGGSNEQFF
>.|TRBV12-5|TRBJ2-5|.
TGTGCTAGTGGGCGGACAGACCCTCAAGAGACCCAGTACTTC
CASGRTDPQETQYF
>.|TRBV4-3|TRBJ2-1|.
TGCGCCAGCAGCCCGCAGGGCAAGGAGCAGTTCTTC
CASSPQGKEQFF
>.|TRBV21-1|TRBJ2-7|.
TGTGCCAGCAGCAGGGACTACTACGAGCAGTACTTC
CASSRDYYEQYF
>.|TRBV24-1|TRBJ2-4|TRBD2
TGTGCCACCAGCCGCCCGGCGGGGGTTCAAAACATTCAGTACTTC
CATSRPAGVQNIQYF
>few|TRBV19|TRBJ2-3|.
TGTGCCAGTAGGAAACGGGATACGCAGTATTTT
CASRKRDTQYF
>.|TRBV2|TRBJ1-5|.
TGTGCCAGCAGTGTGGGCCCCTTAAACAATCAGCCCCAGCATTTT
CASSVGPLNNQPQHF
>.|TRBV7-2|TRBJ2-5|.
TGTGCCAGCAGCCTCCGCCCGAGTGGGGAGACCCAGTACTTC
CASSLRPSGETQYF
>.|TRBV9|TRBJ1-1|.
TGTGCCAGCAGCGTCTTATCCGGGGTCAGCTTCGCTGAAGCTTTCTTT
CASSVLSGVSFAEAFF
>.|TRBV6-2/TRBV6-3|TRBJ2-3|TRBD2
TGTGCCAGCAGTTATGGGACTAGCGGGGGAGATACGCAGTATTTT
CASSYGTSGGDTQYF